The 5 T cell receptor beta chains below come from one sample, sequenced in a study of blood T cell repertoires in COVID-19 (TCRdb year 2020). Receptor libraries were prepared by the immunoSEQ multiplex PCR assay. In its TCRdb copy, this immuneACCESS table keeps in-frame sequences only and misses some clones. Where compared with another copy, unresolved V genes explain less than half of these, and the others have no known cause. The sample has about 260,000 clones on record, 80% to 90% of them singletons. The ten largest account for 1.5% of the sample. The sample taken for sequencing was peripheral blood. The receptor set was obtained from a woman aged 40-49 years who had recovered from COVID-19.

The chain links TRBV5-4 to TRBJ1-1; a possible D gene is TRBD1 (5 bases). With 3 bases removed from V and 3 bases from J, the gap between germline ends came to 9 bases. CDR1 is SGHNT, CDR2 YYREEE, per germline (reference sequence). The CDR3 contains 13 residues. The CDR3 nucleotides read TGTGCCAGCAGCTCCAGGGCGGACACTGAAGCTTTCTTT. This sequence encodes CASSSRADTEAFF.

The rearrangement links TRBV6-6 to TRBJ2-7; 8 positions agree with TRBD1. This CDR3 has 14 residues. Germline CDR1 MNHNY, CDR2 SVGAGI (reference sequence). The V and J ends lost 2 bases and 7 bases, in that order; junction bases with no gene match: 7. The CDR3 loop reads CASSYAAGGAEQYF. The CDR3 nucleotides are TGTGCCAGCAGTTACGCCGCAGGGGGCGCGGAGCAGTACTTC.

This clone was detected only once. The DNA is omitted, as the CDR3 cannot be located on it reliably, and the CDR3 follows TCRdb's listing. The chain is built from TRBV7-9 and TRBJ1-2; the table calls TRBD1, which could not be checked here. From germline, CDR1 is SEHNR and CDR2 FQNEAQ (reference sequence). Both ends counted, the CDR3 spans 13 residues. The CDR3 reads CASSLVAGGAQTF.

V gene TRBV5-1 combines with J gene TRBJ2-2; D may be TRBD2 (6 bases). Germline V lookup: CDR1 SGHRS, CDR2 YFSETQ. The V gene lost 1 base and the J gene lost 7 bases, with 14 bases spanning the gap. The CDR3 totals 15 residues. DNA of the CDR3: TGCGCCAGCAGCTTGCCTGCGGTGGAGGGCGGGGAGCTGTTTTTT. It is translated as CASSLPAVEGGELFF.

The gene calls are TRBV6-5 and TRBJ1-1; D unresolved. Germline V lookup: CDR1 MNHEY, CDR2 SVGAGI. The length of the CDR3 is 15 residues. V was trimmed by 0 bases and J by 5 bases, leaving 13 bases between them. DNA of the CDR3: TGTGCCAGCAGTTACTCGTTAGGGTCGGGGACTGAAGCTTTCTTT. It is translated as CASSYSLGSGTEAFF.